One sample yielded the 29 T cell receptor beta chains listed below, sequenced in a study of immune evolution from preneoplasia to lung adenocarcinoma. Measured with immunoSEQ multiplex PCR; TCRdb has only the in-frame clones, and not every one. This sample carries some 41,000 clones, around 80% of them seen once, and the ten largest clones take approximately 4.6%. Sequenced material: FFPE invasive lung adenocarcinoma tissue. The source of these receptors is a person aged 55 to 69 with lung adenocarcinoma.

The chain couples TRBV6-5 to TRBJ1-1; a weak D match, TRBD1 (5 bases). The germline V gene has CDR1 MNHEY and CDR2 SVGAGI. V was shortened by 3 bases and J by 7 bases, with 15 bases between the two germline ends. The CDR3 has 14 amino acids. The CDR3 sequence: CASSYYQGRGEAFF. The CDR3 nucleotides read TGTGCCAGCAGTTATTATCAGGGAAGAGGTGAAGCTTTCTTT.

The V and J genes are TRBV28 and TRBJ1-2, with D tentatively TRBD1 (6 bases). This CDR3 is built from 15 residues. Germline CDR1 and CDR2: MDHEN and SYDVKM. V lost 7 bases, J lost 5 bases, and 20 bases lay in between. DNA of the CDR3: TGTGCCAGCACTAAGGCCGGGGGCGCAGGGTATGGCTACACCTTC. Amino acid sequence: CASTKAGGAGYGYTF.

This clone was seen a single time. The chain couples TRBV18 to TRBJ2-1; no firm D call. This CDR3 contains 14 residues. The germline gives CDR1 KGHSH, CDR2 LQKENI. Trimming pared 1 base from V and 5 bases from J, leaving 9 bases between. CDR3 DNA: TGTGCCAGCTCACCACTACGTGGAAACAATGAGCAGTTCTTC. Its translation: CASSPLRGNNEQFF.

V gene TRBV4-2 combines with J gene TRBJ2-1; 7 nucleotides align to TRBD2. The CDR3 runs 15 residues. In germline, CDR1 is LGHNA, CDR2 YNFKEQ. V was clipped by 4 bases and J by 5 bases; unmatched bases: 8. The CDR3 DNA sequence: TGTGCCAGCAGCCCGAGATCGGGGGGAAACAATGAGCAGTTCTTC. Protein: CASSPRSGGNNEQFF.

The chain couples TRBV7-9 to TRBJ2-5; 13 bases match TRBD2. V was clipped by 0 bases and J by 0 bases; unmatched bases: 1. This CDR3 spans 17 amino acids. Germline loops: CDR1 SEHNR, CDR2 FQNEAQ (reference sequence). CDR3 DNA: TGTGCCAGCAGCTTAGCTGGGACTAGCGGGAACCAAGAGACCCAGTACTTC. Translation: CASSLAGTSGNQETQYF.

The rearrangement joins TRBV6-1 to TRBJ2-7; 10 bases fit TRBD2. Looked up from germline, CDR1 is MNHNS and CDR2 is SASEGT. V lost 3 bases and J lost 6; bases outside the gene matches: 8. The CDR3 loop spans 15 amino acids. CDR3 amino acids: CASSDQAGGQGEQYF. CDR3 DNA: TGTGCCAGCAGTGACCAAGCGGGAGGGCAGGGCGAGCAGTACTTC.

The genes are TRBV19 and TRBJ1-4, with D possibly being TRBD1 (6 bases). Germline V CDR1 and CDR2: LNHDA, SQIVND (reference sequence). Deletions cut 9 bases from V and 4 bases from J, with 6 bases between. This CDR3 contains 11 residues. CDR3 nucleotide sequence: TGTGCCAGCAGGGGTAATGAAAAACTGTTTTTT. It yields the protein CASRGNEKLFF. Based on the CDR3 plus reference TRBV19 and TRBJ1-4, the full variable domain is DGGITQSPKYLFRKEGQNVTLSCEQNLNHDAMYWYRQDPGQGLRLIYYSQIVNDFQKGDIAEGYSVSREKKESFPLTVTSAQKNPTAFYLCASRGNEKLFFGSGTQLSVL.

The gene calls are TRBV5-1 and TRBJ1-4; no reliable D call. The CDR3 runs to 12 residues. Germline V CDR1 and CDR2: SGHRS, YFSETQ. V lost 0 bases and J 8 bases, leaving 5 bases between the germline ends. CDR3 nucleotide sequence: TGCGCCAGCAGCTTGGATACCGAAAAACTGTTTTTT. Translation gives CASSLDTEKLFF. Based on the CDR3 plus reference TRBV5-1 and TRBJ1-4, the full variable domain is KAGVTQTPRYLIKTRGQQVTLSCSPISGHRSVSWYQQTPGQGLQFLFEYFSETQRNKGNFPGRFSGRQFSNSRSEMNVSTLELGDSALYLCASSLDTEKLFFGSGTQLSVL.

The CDR3 sequence: CASSWGGGSSGETQYF. The CDR3, as DNA: TGTGCCAGCAGCTGGGGGGGTGGGAGTTCAGGGGAGACCCAGTACTTC. The chain uses TRBV7-6 and TRBJ2-5; 7 bases align to TRBD2. This CDR3 has 16 amino acids. Germline lookup yields CDR1 SGHVS and CDR2 FNYEAQ. The V gene end was trimmed by 4 bases and the J gene end by 5 bases; junction bases not matched to a gene: 13.

The genes are TRBV15 and TRBJ1-5; D remains unclear. V dropped 8 bases and J dropped 4 bases, with 15 bases sitting between them. Germline V gene data show CDR1 as LNHNV and CDR2 as YYDKDF (reference sequence). The CDR3 totals 14 residues. The CDR3 DNA follows: TGTGCCACCCACCCCGGAGGGAGGAATCAGCCCCAGCATTTT. Its translation is CATHPGGRNQPQHF.

The chain joins TRBV7-8 to TRBJ1-1, with 7 nucleotides matching TRBD1. The CDR3 consists of 15 residues. CDR1 and CDR2 (germline): SGHVS, FQNEAQ. Germline trimming cut 2 bases from V and 3 bases from J; bases unmatched to any gene: 6. The CDR3 nucleotides read TGTGCCAGCAGCTTATCAGGGGGAAAGGACACTGAAGCTTTCTTT. Amino acids: CASSLSGGKDTEAFF.

The chain carries TRBV6-5 and TRBJ2-7; D is perhaps TRBD1 or TRBD2 (5 bases each). The V gene lost 2 bases and the J gene lost 3 bases, with 11 bases spanning the gap. This CDR3 spans 14 amino acids. Germline V gene data show CDR1 as MNHEY and CDR2 as SVGAGI. The CDR3 region is CASSYQGAGYEQYF. In nucleotides, the CDR3 is TGTGCCAGCAGTTACCAGGGAGCCGGCTACGAGCAGTACTTC.

In its sample, this clone was seen once. The chain carries TRBV2 and TRBJ1-5; weak D call: TRBD1 (6 bases). The CDR3 totals 15 residues. Per the germline V gene, CDR1 is SNHLY and CDR2 is FYNNEI. Trimming removed 2 bases at V and 7 bases at J, with 15 bases between. The CDR3 sequence: CASSEIGGLGQPQHF. The CDR3 bases are TGTGCCAGCAGTGAAATAGGGGGTTTGGGGCAGCCCCAGCATTTT.

This clone has only a few counts. The rearrangement links TRBV2 to TRBJ1-4, with D uncertain. Per germline, CDR1 SNHLY and CDR2 FYNNEI. The CDR3 runs 13 residues. Trimming left V 7 bases short and J 4 bases short, with 10 bases between. The CDR3: CASNRQYNEKLFF. CDR3 bases: TGTGCCAGCAATCGGCAATATAATGAAAAACTGTTTTTT.

This clone was counted between two and nine times. V usage is TRBV2 and J usage is TRBJ2-5; a possible D gene is TRBD2 (6 bases). This CDR3 spans 11 amino acids. Germline CDR1 reads SNHLY; CDR2 reads FYNNEI. With 3 bases removed from V and 7 bases from J, the gap between germline ends came to 6 bases. The CDR3 sequence: CASSEGGTQYF. The CDR3 region has the DNA TGTGCCAGCAGTGAGGGGGGGACCCAGTACTTC.

J is TRBJ2-1 and V is TRBV6-5; TRBD2 matches 11 bases. The CDR3 is 15 residues long. Germline V gene data show CDR1 as MNHEY and CDR2 as SVGAGI. The junction had 6 bases not matched to a gene; V was cut back by 6 bases and J by 5 bases. CDR3 nucleotide sequence: TGTGCCAGCAGGGTACCGGGACTAGCGGACAATGAGCAGTTCTTC. Translation: CASRVPGLADNEQFF.

In DNA form, the CDR3 reads TGTGCCAGTAGTCCAACACCGGGACAGGGAAATGAGCAGTTCTTC. It translates to CASSPTPGQGNEQFF. This chain uses TRBV19 with TRBJ2-1; TRBD1 matches 9 bases. The germline CDR1 and CDR2 sequences are LNHDA and SQIVND (reference sequence). The CDR3 has 15 amino acids. V lost 5 bases and J lost 7; bases outside the gene matches: 9.

The chain joins TRBV7-9 to TRBJ1-4; D possibly corresponds to TRBD1 (5 bases). The CDR3 extends over 16 amino acids. In germline, CDR1 is SEHNR, CDR2 FQNEAQ (reference sequence). The ends were cut back, 3 bases at V and 0 bases at J, with 11 bases in the middle. The chain's CDR3 is CASSLGRYPTNEKLFF. The CDR3 DNA sequence: TGTGCCAGCAGCTTGGGGCGATACCCAACTAATGAAAAACTGTTTTTT.

This chain joins TRBV5-3 and TRBJ2-1; D is possibly TRBD1 (6 bases). TRBV5-3 is an open reading frame whose function is uncertain. There are 15 residues in the CDR3. The germline V and J ends were trimmed by 3 bases and 2 bases, with 12 bases remaining between them. The chain's CDR3 is CARSSPDRTYNEQFF. The CDR3 nucleotides read TGTGCCAGAAGCTCCCCGGACAGAACCTACAATGAGCAGTTCTTC.

V is TRBV7-9 and J is TRBJ2-1, with D perhaps TRBD1 (6 bases). There are 14 residues in the CDR3. Trimming cost V 8 bases and J 2 bases, with 13 bases left between them. CDR1 is SEHNR, CDR2 FQNEAQ, per germline (reference sequence). CDR3 in DNA: TGTGCCAGCGGGGGCAGGGGCCCCTACAATGAGCAGTTCTTC. This sequence encodes CASGGRGPYNEQFF.

The CDR3 reads CASSNPGLIHEQYF. Here the CDR3 DNA reads TGTGCCAGCAGCAACCCAGGGTTAATCCACGAGCAGTACTTC. This chain uses TRBV7-2 with TRBJ2-7; D perhaps matches TRBD1 (5 bases). Trimming removed 5 bases from V and 5 bases from J, with 16 bases in between. The CDR3 loop spans 14 amino acids. The germline CDR1 and CDR2 sequences are SGHTA and FQGNSA.

The gene calls are TRBV20-1 and TRBJ2-1, with D unclear. The CDR3 is made up of 11 amino acids. Between the trimmed V and J ends, which lost 4 bases and 12 bases, there was a span of 13 bases. From germline, CDR1 is DFQATT and CDR2 SNEGSKA (reference sequence). For the CDR3, the DNA is TGCAGTGCTAACATTCCGGCTGCGCAGTTCTTC. Amino acids: CSANIPAAQFF.

As for this clone: Relative to the germline gene, one junction end is altered; a read error may explain this. The chain couples TRBV7-7 to TRBJ2-7; no clear D gene. The CDR3 has 13 residues. Germline V gene sequence: CDR1 SSHAT, CDR2 FNYEAQ (reference sequence). CDR3 sequence (DNA): TGTGCTAGCAGCTTAGGGCCATCCTACGAGCAGTACTTC. It is translated as CASSLGPSYEQYF. Full variable domain (missing parts from reference TRBV7-7 and TRBJ2-7): GAGVSQSPRYKVTKRGQDVTLRCDPISSHATLYWYQQALGQGPEFLTYFNYEAQPDKSGLPSDRFSAERPEGSISTLTIQRTEQRDSAMYRCASSLGPSYEQYFGPGTRLTVT.

The CDR3 loop reads CASSVGQENTEAFF. The CDR3 DNA follows: TGTGCCAGCAGTGTCGGACAGGAGAACACTGAAGCTTTCTTT. This chain joins TRBV2 and TRBJ1-1, with TRBD1 matching over 7 bases. V lost 4 bases to trimming and J lost 1 base; unmatched junction nucleotides: 3. Germline lookup yields CDR1 SNHLY and CDR2 FYNNEI. The CDR3 loop spans 14 amino acids.

This chain links TRBV7-9 with TRBJ2-7; possibly TRBD1 or TRBD2 for D (5 bases each). CDR1 SEHNR and CDR2 FQNEAQ come from the germline V gene (reference sequence). Trimming took off 7 bases at V and 3 bases at J, with 13 bases between the two ends. CDR3 length equals 13 residues. The CDR3 reads CASMGLADYEQYF. CDR3 DNA sequence: TGTGCCAGCATGGGGCTAGCCGACTACGAGCAGTACTTC.

The chain uses TRBV5-1 and TRBJ2-2; 8 bases are a match to TRBD2. With V trimmed by 4 bases and J by 1 base, 3 bases remained unmatched. Germline V CDR1 and CDR2: SGHRS, YFSETQ. The CDR3 is 15 amino acids. The CDR3 region has the DNA TGCGCCAGCAGCATTAGCGGGGTGAACACCGGGGAGCTGTTTTTT. This codes for CASSISGVNTGELFF.

The rearrangement links TRBV29-1 to TRBJ2-7; the D is unclear. This CDR3 is built from 12 residues. CDR1 is SQVTM, CDR2 ANQGSEA, per germline. V was cut by 4 bases and J by 5 bases, with 12 bases left in between. Here the CDR3 reads CSVVIWLNEQYF. CDR3 DNA sequence: TGCAGCGTTGTGATATGGTTAAACGAGCAGTACTTC.

The V gene is TRBV2, the J gene TRBJ2-1; 8 bases are shared with TRBD2. The CDR3 sequence is 15 residues long. Germline V gene lookup returns CDR1 SNHLY and CDR2 FYNNEI. V was clipped by 2 bases and J by 5 bases; unmatched bases: 5. CDR3: CASSERRLANNEQFF. CDR3 DNA: TGTGCCAGCAGTGAAAGGAGACTAGCGAACAATGAGCAGTTCTTC.

The genes are TRBV4-1 and TRBJ2-7, with 8 bases lining up with TRBD1. The CDR3 is 16 amino acids. J gave up 3 bases and V 1 base, and 8 bases lay outside the gene matches. Per the germline V gene, CDR1 is MGHRA and CDR2 is YSYEKL. The DNA for the CDR3 is TGCGCCAGCAGCCAAGTCCACGGGACAGGTTACTACGAGCAGTACTTC. Protein sequence: CASSQVHGTGYYEQYF.